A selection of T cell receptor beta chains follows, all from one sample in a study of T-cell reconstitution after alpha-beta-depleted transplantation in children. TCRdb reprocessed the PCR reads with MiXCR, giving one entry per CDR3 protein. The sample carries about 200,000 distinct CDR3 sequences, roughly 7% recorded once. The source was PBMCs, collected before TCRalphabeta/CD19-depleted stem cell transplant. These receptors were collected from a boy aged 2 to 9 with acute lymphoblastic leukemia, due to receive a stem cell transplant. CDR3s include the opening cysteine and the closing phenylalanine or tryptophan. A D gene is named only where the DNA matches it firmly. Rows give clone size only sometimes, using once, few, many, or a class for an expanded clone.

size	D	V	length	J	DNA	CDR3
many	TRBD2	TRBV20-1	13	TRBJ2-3	TGCAGTGCCACAGCGGGGGGTGTCGGGACGCAGTATTTT	CSATAGGVGTQYF
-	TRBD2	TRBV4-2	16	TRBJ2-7	TGTGCCAGCAGCCCCTGGGTAGCGGGGGACACCTACGAGCAGTACTTC	CASSPWVAGDTYEQYF
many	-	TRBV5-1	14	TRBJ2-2	TGCGCCAGCAGCTTGGCCAATTTCGCCGGGGAGCTGTTTTTT	CASSLANFAGELFF
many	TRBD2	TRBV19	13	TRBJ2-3	TGTGCCAGTTCCGGGACTAGCGGGAGCTTTACGTATTTT	CASSGTSGSFTYF
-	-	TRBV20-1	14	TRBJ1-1	TGCAGTGCTAGCCACCCAACAGGTTACACTGAAGCTTTCTTT	CSASHPTGYTEAFF
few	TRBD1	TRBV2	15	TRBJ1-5	TGTGCCAGCAGTGTTCTGACAGGGGGAAATCAGCCCCAGCATTTT	CASSVLTGGNQPQHF
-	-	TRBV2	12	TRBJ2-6	TGTGCCAGCATCTCTGGGGCCAACGTCCTGACTTTC	CASISGANVLTF
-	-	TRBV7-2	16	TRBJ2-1	TGTGCCAGCAGCCTTAGGGTAAAAACCGCGGGGAATGAGCAGTTCTTC	CASSLRVKTAGNEQFF
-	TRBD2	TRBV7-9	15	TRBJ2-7	TGTGCCAGCAGCTCAGCCCGGGTAGCGGGAAAAGAGCAGTACTTC	CASSSARVAGKEQYF
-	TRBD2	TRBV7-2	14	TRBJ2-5	TGTGCCAGCAGCTTAGGGGGACTAGAAGAGACCCAGTACTTC	CASSLGGLEETQYF
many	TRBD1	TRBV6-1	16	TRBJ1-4	TGTGCCAGCAGTGAAACTCCAGGGGGCGCGAAAGAAAAACTGTTTTTT	CASSETPGGAKEKLFF
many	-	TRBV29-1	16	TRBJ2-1	TGCAGCGTTGGGGGTGCGAGTGGGAGGTCGCTTAATGAGCAGTTCTTC	CSVGGASGRSLNEQFF
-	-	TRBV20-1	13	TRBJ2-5	TGCAGTGCTGACCGGGACTCTCCAGAGACCCAGTACTTC	CSADRDSPETQYF
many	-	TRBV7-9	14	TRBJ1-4	TGTGCCAGCAGCAGAAGGGTGTCCGGGGAAAAACTGTTTTTT	CASSRRVSGEKLFF
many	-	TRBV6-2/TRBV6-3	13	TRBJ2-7	TGTGCCAGCAGAGAGCGGATCTCCTACGAGCAGTACTTC	CASRERISYEQYF
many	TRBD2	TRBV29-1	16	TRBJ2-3	TGCAGCGTTGAGGGGACTAGCGGGAGTCTTACAGATACGCAGTATTTT	CSVEGTSGSLTDTQYF
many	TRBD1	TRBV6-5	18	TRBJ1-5	TGTGCCAGCAGTTACTCGGGGACAGGGGGTTATAGCAATCAGCCCCAGCATTTT	CASSYSGTGGYSNQPQHF
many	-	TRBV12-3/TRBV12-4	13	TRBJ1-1	TGTGCCAGCAGGGCATTAATGAACACTGAAGCTTTCTTT	CASRALMNTEAFF
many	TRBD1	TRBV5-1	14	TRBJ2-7	TGCGCCAGCAGCGGGGACAGGGGCCTCTACGAGCAGTACTTC	CASSGDRGLYEQYF
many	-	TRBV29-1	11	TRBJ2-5	TGCAGCGTCGACAGCCAAGAGACCCAGTACTTC	CSVDSQETQYF
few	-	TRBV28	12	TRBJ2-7	TGTGCCAGCAGTCCAGGTGCTGTTCAGCAGTACTTC	CASSPGAVQQYF
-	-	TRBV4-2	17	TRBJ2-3	TGTGCCAGCAGCCAAGATGCGGTGGGTGCCTCCACAGATACGCAGTATTTT	CASSQDAVGASTDTQYF
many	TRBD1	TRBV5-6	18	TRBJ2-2	TGTGCCAGCAGCCCCACACCGGGACAGGGGGTATATACCGGGGAGCTGTTTTTT	CASSPTPGQGVYTGELFF
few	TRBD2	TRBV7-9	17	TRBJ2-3	TGTGCCAGCGCCCAGCGGGGGGGCTTGGGAGGCACAGATACGCAGTATTTT	CASAQRGGLGGTDTQYF
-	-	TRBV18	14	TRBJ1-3	TGTGCCAGCTCCCCTTCGGACACAAGAAACACCATATATTTT	CASSPSDTRNTIYF
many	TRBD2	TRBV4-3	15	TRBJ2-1	TGCGCCAGCAGATATCTAGCGGGGGGGCCTAGTGAGCAGTTCTTC	CASRYLAGGPSEQFF
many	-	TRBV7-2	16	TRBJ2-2	TGTGCCAGCAGCCCAGAAGGAGCGGGGAACACCGGGGAGCTGTTTTTT	CASSPEGAGNTGELFF
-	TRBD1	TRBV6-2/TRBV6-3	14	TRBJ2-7	TGTGCCAGCAGGGAGGATGGGACAGCCTACGAGCAGTACTTC	CASREDGTAYEQYF
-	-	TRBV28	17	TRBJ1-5	TGTGCCAGCAGTTTGGGTTTTGGGAGGCAGGAGAGTCAGCCCCAGCATTTT	CASSLGFGRQESQPQHF
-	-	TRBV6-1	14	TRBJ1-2	TGTGCCAGCAGTCCCCGACAGGTCGGGGATGGCTACACCTTC	CASSPRQVGDGYTF
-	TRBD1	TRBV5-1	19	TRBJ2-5	TGCGCCAGCAGCTTGTGGAAATGGGCGACAGGGGAGTACCAAGAGACCCAGTACTTC	CASSLWKWATGEYQETQYF
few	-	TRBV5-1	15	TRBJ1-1	TGCGCCAGCAGCTTTGCACCGGATAGGAACACTGAAGCTTTCTTT	CASSFAPDRNTEAFF
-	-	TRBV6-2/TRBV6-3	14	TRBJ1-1	TGTGCCAGCAGTTACGTCTGGCAGGCCGCTGAAGCTTTCTTT	CASSYVWQAAEAFF
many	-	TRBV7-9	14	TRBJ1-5	TGTGCCAGCAGCTTATCTAATAGCAATCAGCCCCAGCATTTT	CASSLSNSNQPQHF
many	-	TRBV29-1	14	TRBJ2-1	TGCAGCCTAGAAGTAGGACCCTCCTACAATGAGCAGTTCTTC	CSLEVGPSYNEQFF
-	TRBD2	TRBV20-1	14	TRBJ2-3	TGCAGTGCTGGGAGACTAGCGTTTACAGATACGCAGTATTTT	CSAGRLAFTDTQYF
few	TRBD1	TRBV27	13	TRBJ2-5	TGTGCCAGCAGGACAGGGTTGGAAGAGACCCAGTACTTC	CASRTGLEETQYF
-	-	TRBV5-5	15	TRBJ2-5	TGTGCCAGCAGCTTGCAGGCGTCCAGACAAGAGACCCAGTACTTC	CASSLQASRQETQYF
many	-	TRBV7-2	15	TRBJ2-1	TGTGCCAGCAGCTTAAATGGGGGGTCCTACAATGAGCAGTTCTTC	CASSLNGGSYNEQFF
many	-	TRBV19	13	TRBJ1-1	TGTGCCAGTAGTTATCAGGAGAACACTGAAGCTTTCTTT	CASSYQENTEAFF
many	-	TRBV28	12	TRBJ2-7	TGTGCCAGCAGTTTACCAGGGTATGAGCAGTACTTC	CASSLPGYEQYF
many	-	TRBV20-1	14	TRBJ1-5	TGCAGTGCTAGAGAGTCAGGGGCACGGCAGCCCCAGCATTTT	CSARESGARQPQHF
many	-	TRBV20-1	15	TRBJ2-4	TGCAGTGCCCCAAAGGATGGACTAGCCAAAAACATTCAGTACTTC	CSAPKDGLAKNIQYF
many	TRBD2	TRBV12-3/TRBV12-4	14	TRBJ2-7	TGTGCCAGCAGTTTCAATTTCGGGGGGTACGAGCAGTACTTC	CASSFNFGGYEQYF